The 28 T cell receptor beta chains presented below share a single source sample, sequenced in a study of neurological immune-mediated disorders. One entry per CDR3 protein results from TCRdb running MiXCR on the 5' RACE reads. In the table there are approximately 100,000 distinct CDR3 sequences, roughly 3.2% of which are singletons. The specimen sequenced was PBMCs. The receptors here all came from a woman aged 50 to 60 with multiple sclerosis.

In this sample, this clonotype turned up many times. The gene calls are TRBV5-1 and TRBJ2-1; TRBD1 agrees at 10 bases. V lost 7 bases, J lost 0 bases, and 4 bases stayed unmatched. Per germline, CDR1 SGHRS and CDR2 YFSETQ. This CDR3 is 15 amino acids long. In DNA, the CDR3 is TGCGCCAGCGAACGGACAGGGGGCTCCTACAATGAGCAGTTCTTC. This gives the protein CASERTGGSYNEQFF.

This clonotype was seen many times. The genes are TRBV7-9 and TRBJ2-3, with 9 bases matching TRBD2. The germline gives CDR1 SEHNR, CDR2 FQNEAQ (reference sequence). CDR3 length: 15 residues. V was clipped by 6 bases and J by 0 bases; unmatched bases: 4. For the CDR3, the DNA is TGTGCCAGCAGGAAGCGGGGGGAAAGCACAGATACGCAGTATTTT. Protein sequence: CASRKRGESTDTQYF.

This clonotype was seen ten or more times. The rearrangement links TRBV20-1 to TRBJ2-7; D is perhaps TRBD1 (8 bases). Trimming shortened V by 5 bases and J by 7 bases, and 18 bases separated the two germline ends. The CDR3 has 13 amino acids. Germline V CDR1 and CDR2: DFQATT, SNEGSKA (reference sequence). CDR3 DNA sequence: TGCAGTGCTTCCACAGGGGGGGGAGGAGAGCAGTACTTC. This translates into CSASTGGGGEQYF.

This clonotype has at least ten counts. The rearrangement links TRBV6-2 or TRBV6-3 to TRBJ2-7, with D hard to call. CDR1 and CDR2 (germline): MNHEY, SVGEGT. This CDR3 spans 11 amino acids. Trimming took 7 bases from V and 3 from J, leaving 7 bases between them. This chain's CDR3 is CASKYLYEQYF. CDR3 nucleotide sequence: TGTGCCAGCAAATACCTCTACGAGCAGTACTTC.

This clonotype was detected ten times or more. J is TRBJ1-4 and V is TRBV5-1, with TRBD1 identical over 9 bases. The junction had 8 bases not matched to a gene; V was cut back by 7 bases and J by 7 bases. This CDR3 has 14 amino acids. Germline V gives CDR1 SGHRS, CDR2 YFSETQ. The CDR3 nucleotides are TGCGCCAGCGCTCTGGGACAGGGTGGTGAAAAACTGTTTTTT. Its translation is CASALGQGGEKLFF.

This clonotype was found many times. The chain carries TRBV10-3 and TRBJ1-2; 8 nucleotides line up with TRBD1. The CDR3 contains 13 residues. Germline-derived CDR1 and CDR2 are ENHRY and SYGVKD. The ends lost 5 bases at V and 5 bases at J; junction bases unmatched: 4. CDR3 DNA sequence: TGTGCCATCAGTCCGGACAGGGAATATGGCTACACCTTC. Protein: CAISPDREYGYTF.

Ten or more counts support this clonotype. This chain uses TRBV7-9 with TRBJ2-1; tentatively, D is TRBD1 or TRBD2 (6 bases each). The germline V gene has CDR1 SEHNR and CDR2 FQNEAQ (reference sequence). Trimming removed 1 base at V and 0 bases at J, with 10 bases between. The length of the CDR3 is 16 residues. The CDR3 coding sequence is TGTGCCAGCAGCTTAGAAGGGGGGAGCTCCTACAATGAGCAGTTCTTC. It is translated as CASSLEGGSSYNEQFF.

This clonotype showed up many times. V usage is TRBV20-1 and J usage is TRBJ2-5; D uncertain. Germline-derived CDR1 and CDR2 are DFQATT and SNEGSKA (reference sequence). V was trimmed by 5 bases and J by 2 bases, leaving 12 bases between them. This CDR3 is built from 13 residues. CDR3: CSAVQIQQETQYF. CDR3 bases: TGCAGTGCTGTACAGATACAACAAGAGACCCAGTACTTC.

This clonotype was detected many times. The CDR3: CSAKLPLLTDTQYF. The CDR3 DNA follows: TGCAGTGCTAAGTTGCCGCTTCTCACAGATACGCAGTATTTT. The chain recombines TRBV20-1 with TRBJ2-3, with D unclear. The germline V gene encodes CDR1 DFQATT and CDR2 SNEGSKA (reference sequence). V was clipped by 4 bases and J by 2 bases, with 13 bases between them. The CDR3 runs to 14 residues.

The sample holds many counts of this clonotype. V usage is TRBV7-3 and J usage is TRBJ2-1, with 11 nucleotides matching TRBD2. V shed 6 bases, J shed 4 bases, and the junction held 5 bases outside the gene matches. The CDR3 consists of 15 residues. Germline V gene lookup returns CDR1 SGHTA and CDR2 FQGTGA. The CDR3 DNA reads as TGTGCCAGCAGTTATAGCGGGGGGGGGTACAATGAGCAGTTCTTC. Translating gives CASSYSGGGYNEQFF.

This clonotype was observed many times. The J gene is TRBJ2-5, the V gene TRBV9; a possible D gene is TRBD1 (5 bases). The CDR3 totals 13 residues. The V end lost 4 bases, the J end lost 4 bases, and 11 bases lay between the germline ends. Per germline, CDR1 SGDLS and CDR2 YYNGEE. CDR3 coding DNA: TGTGCCAGCAGCCCAGGGCACTCAGAGACCCAGTACTTC. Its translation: CASSPGHSETQYF.

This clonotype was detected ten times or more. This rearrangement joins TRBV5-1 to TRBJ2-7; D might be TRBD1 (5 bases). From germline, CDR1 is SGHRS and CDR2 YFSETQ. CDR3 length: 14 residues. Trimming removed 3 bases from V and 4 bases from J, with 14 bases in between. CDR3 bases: TGCGCCAGCAGCTGGATGACAGAGAATTACGAGCAGTACTTC. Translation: CASSWMTENYEQYF.

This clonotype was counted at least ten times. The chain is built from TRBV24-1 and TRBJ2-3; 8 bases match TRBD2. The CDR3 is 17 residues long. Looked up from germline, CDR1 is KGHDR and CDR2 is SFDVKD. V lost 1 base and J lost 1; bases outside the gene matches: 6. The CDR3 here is CATSDFWSSGGTDTQYF. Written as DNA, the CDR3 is TGTGCCACCAGTGATTTTTGGAGTAGCGGGGGCACAGATACGCAGTATTTT.

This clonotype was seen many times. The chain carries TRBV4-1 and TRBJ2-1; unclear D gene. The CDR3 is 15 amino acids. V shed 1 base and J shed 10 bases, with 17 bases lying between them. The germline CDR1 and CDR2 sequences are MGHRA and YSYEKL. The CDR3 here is CASSQVGVGRQEQFF. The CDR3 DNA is TGCGCCAGCAGCCAAGTCGGTGTCGGCCGTCAAGAGCAGTTCTTC.

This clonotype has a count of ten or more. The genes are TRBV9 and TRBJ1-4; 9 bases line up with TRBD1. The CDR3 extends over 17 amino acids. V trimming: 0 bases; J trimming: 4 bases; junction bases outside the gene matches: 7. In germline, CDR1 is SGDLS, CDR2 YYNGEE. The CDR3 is CASSVDTGTGLNEKLFF. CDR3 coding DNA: TGTGCCAGCAGCGTAGATACCGGGACAGGGCTTAATGAAAAACTGTTTTTT.

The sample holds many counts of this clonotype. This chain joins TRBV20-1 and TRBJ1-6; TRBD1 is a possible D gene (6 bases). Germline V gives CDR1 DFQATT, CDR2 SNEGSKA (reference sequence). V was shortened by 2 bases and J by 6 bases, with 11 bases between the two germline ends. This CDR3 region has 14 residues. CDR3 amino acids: CSARKQGGNSPLHF. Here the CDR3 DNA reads TGCAGTGCTAGAAAACAGGGCGGTAATTCACCCCTCCACTTT.

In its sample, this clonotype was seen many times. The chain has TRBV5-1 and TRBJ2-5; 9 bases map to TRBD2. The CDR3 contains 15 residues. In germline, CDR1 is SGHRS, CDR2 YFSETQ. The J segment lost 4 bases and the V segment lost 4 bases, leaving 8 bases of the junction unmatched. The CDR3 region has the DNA TGCGCCAGCAGCACGAGCGGGGGGTCGGGAGAGACCCAGTACTTC. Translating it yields CASSTSGGSGETQYF.

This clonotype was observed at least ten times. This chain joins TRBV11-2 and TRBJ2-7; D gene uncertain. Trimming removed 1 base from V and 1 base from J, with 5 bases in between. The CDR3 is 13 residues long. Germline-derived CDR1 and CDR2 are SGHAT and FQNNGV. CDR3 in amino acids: CASSLGRSYEQYF. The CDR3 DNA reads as TGTGCCAGCAGCTTAGGACGATCCTACGAGCAGTACTTC. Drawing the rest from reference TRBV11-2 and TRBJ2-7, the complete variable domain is EAGVAQSPRYKIIEKRQSVAFWCNPISGHATLYWYQQILGQGPKLLIQFQNNGVVDDSQLPKDRFSAERLKGVDSTLKIQPAKLEDSAVYLCASSLGRSYEQYFGPGTRLTVT.

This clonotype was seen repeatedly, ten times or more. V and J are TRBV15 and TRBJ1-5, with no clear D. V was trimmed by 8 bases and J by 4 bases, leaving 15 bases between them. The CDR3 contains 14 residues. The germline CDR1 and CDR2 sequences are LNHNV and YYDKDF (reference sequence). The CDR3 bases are TGTGCCACCTGGTCTGGGCGGACTAATCAGCCCCAGCATTTT. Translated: CATWSGRTNQPQHF.

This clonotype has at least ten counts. Written as DNA, the CDR3 is TGCGCCAGCAGGGTTAGCGGGGGGGCTGGCGAGCAGTTCTTC. This translates into CASRVSGGAGEQFF. The rearrangement links TRBV5-1 to TRBJ2-1; 11 nucleotides line up with TRBD2. Unmatched junction bases numbered 8, after V lost 5 bases and J lost 10 bases. Germline V gene sequence: CDR1 SGHRS, CDR2 YFSETQ. This CDR3 has 14 amino acids. Supplemented by reference TRBV5-1 and TRBJ2-1, the full variable domain reads KAGVTQTPRYLIKTRGQQVTLSCSPISGHRSVSWYQQTPGQGLQFLFEYFSETQRNKGNFPGRFSGRQFSNSRSEMNVSTLELGDSALYLCASRVSGGAGEQFFGPGTRLTVL.

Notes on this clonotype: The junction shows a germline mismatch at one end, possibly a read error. The CDR3 spells CASSPTKGAVKTQNF. In DNA form, the CDR3 reads TGTGCCAGCAGCCCCACCAAGGGGGCGGTTAAGACCCAGAATTTT. The chain is built from TRBV16 and TRBJ1-5; TRBD1 agrees at 7 bases. The length of the CDR3 is 15 residues. Germline V gives CDR1 KGHSY, CDR2 FQNENV.

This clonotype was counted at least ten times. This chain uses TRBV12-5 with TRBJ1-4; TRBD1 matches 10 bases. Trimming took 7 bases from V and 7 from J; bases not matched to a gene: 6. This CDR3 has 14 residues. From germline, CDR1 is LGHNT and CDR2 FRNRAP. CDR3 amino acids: CASAQTGGGEKLFF. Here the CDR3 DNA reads TGTGCTAGTGCCCAGACAGGGGGCGGTGAAAAACTGTTTTTT.

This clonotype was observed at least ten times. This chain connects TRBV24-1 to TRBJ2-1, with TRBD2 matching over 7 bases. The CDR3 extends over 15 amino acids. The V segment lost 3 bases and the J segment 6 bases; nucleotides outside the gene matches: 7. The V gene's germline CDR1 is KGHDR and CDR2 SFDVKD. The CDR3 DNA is TGTGCCACCAGTGATCCGGGGAGGGAGGGCAATGAGCAGTTCTTC. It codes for CATSDPGREGNEQFF.

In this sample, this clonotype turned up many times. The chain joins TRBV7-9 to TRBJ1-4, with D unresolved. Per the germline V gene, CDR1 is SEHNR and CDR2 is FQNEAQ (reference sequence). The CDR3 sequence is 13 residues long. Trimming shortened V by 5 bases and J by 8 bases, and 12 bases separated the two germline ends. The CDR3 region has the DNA TGTGCCAGCAGCCCCAGAAGTTGGGAAAAACTGTTTTTT. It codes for CASSPRSWEKLFF.

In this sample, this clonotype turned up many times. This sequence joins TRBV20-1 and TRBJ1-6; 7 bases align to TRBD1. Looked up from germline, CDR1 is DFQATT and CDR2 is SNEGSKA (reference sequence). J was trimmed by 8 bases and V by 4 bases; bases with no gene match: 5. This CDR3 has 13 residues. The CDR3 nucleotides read TGCAGTGCTATCGACAGGGTACATTCACCCCTCCACTTT. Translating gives CSAIDRVHSPLHF.

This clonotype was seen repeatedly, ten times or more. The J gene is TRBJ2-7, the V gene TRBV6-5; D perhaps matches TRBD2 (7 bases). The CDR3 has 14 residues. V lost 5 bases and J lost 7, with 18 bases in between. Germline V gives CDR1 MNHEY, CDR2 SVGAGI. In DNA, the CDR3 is TGTGCCAGCAGTCCTCAACCAGGGAGGGGGGAGCAGTACTTC. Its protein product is CASSPQPGRGEQYF.

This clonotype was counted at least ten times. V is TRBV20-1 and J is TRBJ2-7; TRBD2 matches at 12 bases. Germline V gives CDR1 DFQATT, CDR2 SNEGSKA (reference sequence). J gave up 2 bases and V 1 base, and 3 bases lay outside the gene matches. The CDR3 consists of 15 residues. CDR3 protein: CSARGLAGDPYEQYF. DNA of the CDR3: TGCAGTGCTAGAGGACTAGCGGGGGACCCCTACGAGCAGTACTTC.

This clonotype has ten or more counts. The CDR3 coding sequence is TGCAGTGCTGTACAAGATACGCAGTATTTT. It specifies CSAVQDTQYF. The chain is built from TRBV20-1 and TRBJ2-3, with D hard to call. The germline V gene encodes CDR1 DFQATT and CDR2 SNEGSKA (reference sequence). This CDR3 spans 10 amino acids. V was clipped by 5 bases and J by 5 bases, with 5 bases between them.